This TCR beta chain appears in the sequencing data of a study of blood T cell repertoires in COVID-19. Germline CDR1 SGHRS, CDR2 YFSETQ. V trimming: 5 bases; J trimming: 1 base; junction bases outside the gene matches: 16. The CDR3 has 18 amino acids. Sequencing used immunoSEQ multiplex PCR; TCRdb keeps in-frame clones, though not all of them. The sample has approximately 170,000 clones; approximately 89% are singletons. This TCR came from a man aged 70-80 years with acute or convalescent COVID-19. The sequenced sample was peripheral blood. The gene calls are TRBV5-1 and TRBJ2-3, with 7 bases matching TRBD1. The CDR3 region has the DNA TGCGCCAGCAGGCGGTCGGACAGGTGGGTGAATGGCACAGATACGCAGTATTTT. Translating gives CASRRSDRWVNGTDTQYF.